Only a few counts were recorded for the clone carrying this TCR beta chain. CDR1 and CDR2 from the germline V gene are SGHVS and FQNEAQ. Losses at the gene ends were 4 bases for V and 2 bases for J; bases not matched to a gene: 1. The CDR3 length is 14 residues. This specimen comes from a study of blood T cells in healthy people across ages. The authors ran a second PCR of roughly 6 to 12 cycles using a sample-barcoded 5' primer and a J-beta primer mix. Each sample provided no less than 2.5 million CDR3-containing paired-end reads. Each CDR3 protein gets one entry after TCRdb re-called the 5' RACE reads with MiXCR. The sample records approximately 2,000,000 distinct CDR3 sequences, more than 35% being singletons. Each sample gave at least 6.5 million isolated PBMCs. Per sample, no less than 5 micrograms of total RNA were extracted.

Sequenced: blood. This sequence originates from a human donor in good health. The V gene is TRBV7-8, the J gene TRBJ2-3; 9 bases fit TRBD2. CDR3: CASSWTSVTDTQYF. CDR3 coding DNA: TGTGCCAGCAGCTGGACTAGCGTCACAGATACGCAGTATTTT.